The T cell receptor (beta chain) described here comes from a study of T cells in Graves' hyperthyroidism and ophthalmopathy. This clonotype has a count of ten or more. Its antigen remains unknown. Hyperthyroidism had been newly diagnosed in patients aged 18 to 65, and its duration was under 2 months. Each diagnosis was grounded in clinical symptoms, serum thyroxine and TRAb, thyroid ultrasound, and orbital computed tomography. Germline V gene lookup returns CDR1 MNHEY and CDR2 SMNVEV (reference sequence). V lost 4 bases, J lost 3 bases, and 4 bases stayed unmatched. The CDR3 has 15 amino acids. TCR beta CDR3 regions were amplified from RNA transcripts. A set of HTBI primers served as the primers for a first-round RT-PCR of the TCR CDR3. TCRdb processed the multiplex PCR reads anew with MiXCR; each CDR3 protein has one entry. This sample has around 500,000 distinct CDR3 sequences, with about 15% found just once.

General study points: The model anticipated ophthalmopathy a median about 7 months pre-onset.

This rearrangement joins TRBV27 to TRBJ1-1, with TRBD1 matching over 11 bases. The receptor's source is a woman between 18 and 29 years old with Graves' hyperthyroidism. Sequencing was done on a sample of blood. CDR3: CASSSQGQGDTEAFF. DNA of the CDR3: TGTGCCAGCAGTTCTCAGGGACAGGGGGACACTGAAGCTTTCTTT.